The table lists the clone carrying this TCR beta chain with a count of one. The antigen is undetermined. The data originate from a study of shared clonotypes between healthy human individuals. Study-wide findings and caveats: Naive subsets generally had larger estimated richness than memory subsets.

Germline V gene sequence: CDR1 LNHDA, CDR2 SQIVND (reference sequence). The CDR3 spans 14 residues. J gave up 8 bases and V 6 bases, and 8 bases lay outside the gene matches. Donors had no recently reported acute infections or vaccinations and were HIV-negative. This was a deep-level run. Clones were sequenced by immunoSEQ multiplex PCR, and TCRdb holds only the in-frame ones, with some missing. The sample holds 2,500,000 or so clones; roughly 93% are singletons and the top ten take approximately 0.36%. What was sequenced was naive CD4+ T cells from PBMCs. Stated subset: CD45RA+ positively selected. The rearrangement links TRBV19 to TRBJ2-1; TRBD1 matches 9 bases. The TCR was taken from a man aged 18 to 30 in good health. Some clones in this sample may be carry-over from other donors' samples. The CDR3 here is CASSLQGAQDEQFF. In DNA, the CDR3 is TGTGCCAGTAGCTTACAGGGGGCTCAGGATGAGCAGTTCTTC.